In its sample, the clone carrying this T cell receptor beta chain was seen many times. Antigen: not known. This sample is drawn from a study of T cell repertoires in cytomegalovirus infection. On the study more broadly: Evidence of both CMV infection and a matching HLA type came from public TCR beta signatures.

This CDR3 has 14 residues. V was trimmed by 5 bases and J by 3 bases, leaving 13 bases between them. CDR1 and CDR2 from the germline V gene are SGHTA and FQGNSA. TCRdb redid the calling of the reads with MiXCR, one entry per CDR3 protein. The repertoire holds a few hundred thousand distinct CDR3 sequences, with 15% to 20% as singletons. Overall study findings and caveats: HLA-C-restricted CMV-specific TCR beta clonotypes were dominant in the ex vivo response. Based on cumulative public TCR beta family frequency, carriers of CMV plus the relevant HLA were identified.

This chain connects TRBV7-2 to TRBJ1-1, with a tentative D call TRBD1 (6 bases). The origin of this receptor is a human donor in good health (CMV status not recorded). Some clones in this sample may be carry-over from other donors' samples. Sequencing input: CD8+ T cells from PBMCs. The CDR3 nucleotides are TGTGCCAGCAGCAGAAGGGCAGGGGACACTGAAGCTTTCTTT. Its protein product is CASSRRAGDTEAFF.